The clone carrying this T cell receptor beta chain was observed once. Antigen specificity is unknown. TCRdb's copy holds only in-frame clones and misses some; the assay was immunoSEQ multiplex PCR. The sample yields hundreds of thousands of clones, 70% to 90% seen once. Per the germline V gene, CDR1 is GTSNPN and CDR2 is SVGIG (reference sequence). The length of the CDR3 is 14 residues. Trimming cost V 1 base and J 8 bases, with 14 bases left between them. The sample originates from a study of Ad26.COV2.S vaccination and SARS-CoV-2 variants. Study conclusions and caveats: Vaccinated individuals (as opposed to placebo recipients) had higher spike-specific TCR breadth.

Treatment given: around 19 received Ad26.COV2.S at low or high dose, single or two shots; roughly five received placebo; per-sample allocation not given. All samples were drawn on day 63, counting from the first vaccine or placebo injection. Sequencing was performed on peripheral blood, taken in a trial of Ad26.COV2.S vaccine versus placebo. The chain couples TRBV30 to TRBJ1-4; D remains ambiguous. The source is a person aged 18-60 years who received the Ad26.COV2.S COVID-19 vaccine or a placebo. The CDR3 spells CAWSARSLGEKLFF. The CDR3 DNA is TGTGCCTGGAGTGCCCGGTCCCTAGGCGAAAAACTGTTTTTT.